These 29 T cell receptor beta chains originate from one sample sequenced in a study of response to subunit inactivated influenza vaccine. TCRdb reprocessed the RT-PCR reads via MiXCR and lists one record per CDR3 protein. The sample records roughly 170,000 distinct CDR3 sequences, approximately 9.2% being singletons. The input for sequencing was non-naive T cells sorted from PBMCs, taken on the day of vaccination. The receptors originated from a man aged 45-60 years who received an inactivated influenza vaccine.

This clonotype was observed a handful of times. CDR3 region: CASRPEGATNIQYF. DNA for the CDR3: TGTGCCAGCAGACCAGAGGGGGCCACGAACATTCAGTACTTC. The gene calls are TRBV28 and TRBJ2-4; the match to TRBD1 covers 7 bases. Germline V gene data show CDR1 as MDHEN and CDR2 as SYDVKM. V lost 6 bases and J lost 7; bases outside the gene matches: 9. There are 14 residues in the CDR3.

This clonotype was detected a few times. V usage is TRBV10-3 and J usage is TRBJ2-3; TRBD1 is a possible D gene (5 bases). V was trimmed by 5 bases and J by 6 bases, leaving 15 bases between them. The CDR3 spans 14 residues. Germline CDR1 and CDR2: ENHRY and SYGVKD. This CDR3 reads CAISKDQGRDTQYF. The CDR3 coding sequence is TGTGCCATCAGTAAAGACCAGGGCAGGGATACGCAGTATTTT.

In this sample, this clonotype turned up many times. The chain combines TRBV11-2 with TRBJ2-7; tentatively, D is TRBD2 (6 bases). This CDR3 comprises 15 residues. Trimming stripped 5 bases from V and 2 bases from J, with 16 bases between. The germline gives CDR1 SGHAT, CDR2 FQNNGV. CDR3 region: CASSPGSAGTYEQYF. CDR3 coding DNA: TGTGCCAGCAGCCCGGGGTCGGCGGGGACCTACGAGCAGTACTTC.

The chain joins TRBV3-1 to TRBJ2-2; D not resolved. Per the germline V gene, CDR1 is LGHDT and CDR2 is YNNKEL (reference sequence). Trimming removed 0 bases from V and 4 bases from J, with 15 bases in between. The CDR3 sequence is 17 residues long. The CDR3 nucleotides read TGTGCCAGCAGCCAAGATCTGAGGCGGCTGGGCACCGGGGAGCTGTTTTTT. Residues: CASSQDLRRLGTGELFF.

This sequence joins TRBV4-3 and TRBJ1-3; D not resolved. Germline CDR1 LGHNA, CDR2 YSLEER. CDR3 length: 14 residues. V was trimmed by 1 base and J by 4 bases, leaving 8 bases between them. CDR3 DNA sequence: TGCGCCAGCAGCCAAGGGTTCCTCGGAAACACCATATATTTT. This encodes CASSQGFLGNTIYF.

V gene TRBV27 combines with J gene TRBJ1-1, with 8 bases fitting TRBD1. V was clipped by 2 bases and J by 5 bases; unmatched bases: 4. The CDR3 is made up of 14 amino acids. Germline CDR1 reads MNHEY; CDR2 reads SMNVEV (reference sequence). CDR3 nucleotide sequence: TGTGCCAGCAGTTTACTAACAGGGGGGACTGAAGCTTTCTTT. Its protein product is CASSLLTGGTEAFF.

The chain has TRBV18 and TRBJ1-1, with D possibly TRBD1 on 6 matching bases. This CDR3 comprises 15 residues. Germline CDR1 and CDR2: KGHSH and LQKENI. V dropped 3 bases and J dropped 0 bases, with 11 bases sitting between them. As DNA, the CDR3 is TGTGCCAGCTCACCTTGGACAGCCATGAACACTGAAGCTTTCTTT. This sequence encodes CASSPWTAMNTEAFF.

This clonotype was picked up many times. The chain employs TRBV4-2 and TRBJ2-1; the match to TRBD2 covers 9 bases. The CDR3 runs to 15 residues. Germline lookup yields CDR1 LGHNA and CDR2 YNFKEQ. With V trimmed by 3 bases and J by 7 bases, 7 bases remained unmatched. CDR3 sequence: CASSQLAGVVNEQFF. CDR3 nucleotides: TGTGCCAGCAGCCAGTTAGCGGGAGTTGTTAATGAGCAGTTCTTC.

This clonotype has ten or more counts. V and J are TRBV12-3 or TRBV12-4 and TRBJ1-2; D unresolved. V dropped 6 bases and J dropped 2 bases, with 10 bases sitting between them. This CDR3 comprises 13 residues. The CDR3 sequence: CASSLGKNYGYTF. The CDR3 bases are TGTGCCAGCAGCCTCGGGAAAAACTATGGCTACACCTTC.

The V call is TRBV24-1, the J call TRBJ2-1; no firm D call. This CDR3 has 17 residues. V lost 4 bases and J lost 10, with 25 bases in between. Germline lookup yields CDR1 KGHDR and CDR2 SFDVKD. The CDR3 DNA is TGTGCCACCAGTGACCCAGCCCCAGGCCGAACACCGCGGGAGCAGTTCTTC. It specifies CATSDPAPGRTPREQFF.

With regard to this clonotype: A read error may be the cause here, since a much bigger clone is one base away. The genes are TRBV5-1 and TRBJ1-2; D possibly corresponds to TRBD1 (5 bases). CDR1 SGHRS and CDR2 YFSETQ come from the germline V gene. The CDR3 consists of 14 residues. Here the CDR3 reads CAGSAGTENYGYTF. The CDR3 DNA follows: TGCGCCGGCAGCGCAGGGACGGAGAACTATGGCTACACCTTC. Combining the CDR3 with reference TRBV5-1 and TRBJ1-2 gives the whole variable domain KAGVTQTPRYLIKTRGQQVTLSCSPISGHRSVSWYQQTPGQGLQFLFEYFSETQRNKGNFPGRFSGRQFSNSRSEMNVSTLELGDSALYLCAGSAGTENYGYTFGSGTRLTVV.

The chain couples TRBV12-3 or TRBV12-4 to TRBJ1-1; no clear D. The length of the CDR3 is 14 residues. V was trimmed by 5 bases and J by 2 bases, leaving 12 bases between them. CDR3 sequence: CASSETQLNTEAFF. The CDR3, as DNA: TGTGCCAGCAGTGAGACACAGCTCAACACTGAAGCTTTCTTT.

This clonotype occurred many times. The chain is built from TRBV6-2 or TRBV6-3 and TRBJ2-1; 7 nucleotides align to TRBD2. Trimming took 9 bases from V and 10 from J; bases not matched to a gene: 3. The CDR3 is 10 amino acids. The germline V gene has CDR1 MNHEY and CDR2 SVGEGT. The CDR3 spells CASWGGEQFF. DNA for the CDR3: TGTGCCAGTTGGGGGGGGGAGCAGTTCTTC.

This clonotype was detected a few times. V usage is TRBV11-2 and J usage is TRBJ2-3, with TRBD1 as a possible D gene (6 bases). V was trimmed by 5 bases and J by 2 bases, leaving 11 bases between them. This CDR3 is built from 14 residues. Germline values: CDR1 SGHAT, CDR2 FQNNGV. The CDR3 is CASSLRQVTDTQYF. CDR3 in DNA: TGTGCCAGCAGCCTTCGACAGGTCACAGATACGCAGTATTTT.

The chain couples TRBV11-2 to TRBJ2-6, with D uncertain. V was shortened by 5 bases and J by 4 bases, with 9 bases between the two germline ends. The CDR3 extends over 14 amino acids. Germline V gene data show CDR1 as SGHAT and CDR2 as FQNNGV. CDR3 in DNA: TGTGCCAGCAGCCCCGTCTCGGGGGCCAACGTCCTGACTTTC. It is translated as CASSPVSGANVLTF.

Ten or more counts support this clonotype. The V and J genes are TRBV20-1 and TRBJ2-3, with 10 bases identical to TRBD2. The germline CDR1 and CDR2 sequences are DFQATT and SNEGSKA (reference sequence). V was pared by 5 bases and J by 2 bases, with 7 bases of the junction left unmatched. There are 15 residues in the CDR3. The CDR3 region has the DNA TGCAGTGCTTCTAGCGGGAGTCTCGCCACAGATACGCAGTATTTT. Translation gives CSASSGSLATDTQYF.

This chain links TRBV6-1 with TRBJ1-5; 8 bases match TRBD1. The CDR3 contains 13 residues. Trimming at V came to 6 bases and at J to 5 bases, leaving 3 bases not matched to a gene. Germline CDR1 reads MNHNS; CDR2 reads SASEGT. This chain's CDR3 is CASRLTGDQPQHF. The CDR3 nucleotides read TGTGCCAGCAGGCTGACAGGGGATCAGCCCCAGCATTTT.

The chain recombines TRBV7-2 with TRBJ2-1, with TRBD2 identical over 8 bases. CDR3 length: 12 amino acids. Germline V lookup: CDR1 SGHTA, CDR2 FQGNSA. V lost 7 bases, J lost 8 bases, and 4 bases stayed unmatched. Written as DNA, the CDR3 is TGTGCCAGCACCCATAGCGGGGATGAGCAGTTCTTC. This gives the protein CASTHSGDEQFF.

There are a few counts of this clonotype. The V gene is TRBV5-4, the J gene TRBJ2-5; 11 positions match TRBD2. This CDR3 is 15 amino acids long. Looked up from germline, CDR1 is SGHNT and CDR2 is YYREEE (reference sequence). J was trimmed by 1 base and V by 3 bases; bases with no gene match: 2. The DNA for the CDR3 is TGTGCCAGCAGCTATACTAGCGGGGGCCAAGAGACCCAGTACTTC. It is translated as CASSYTSGGQETQYF. Full variable domain (remainder filled in from reference TRBV5-4 and TRBJ2-5): ETGVTQSPTHLIKTRGQQVTLRCSSQSGHNTVSWYQQALGQGPQFIFQYYREEENGRGNFPPRFSGLQFPNYSSELNVNALELDDSALYLCASSYTSGGQETQYFGPGTRLLVL.

This clonotype came up a few times. The chain is built from TRBV29-1 and TRBJ2-5, with TRBD2 as a possible D gene (5 bases). Germline assignment: CDR1 SQVTM and CDR2 ANQGSEA. V shed 1 base and J shed 5 bases, with 11 bases lying between them. The CDR3 is made up of 13 amino acids. For the CDR3, the DNA is TGCAGCGTTGAAGTTACGAGAGGGGAGACCCAGTACTTC. Encoded protein: CSVEVTRGETQYF.

This clonotype was seen more than once but under ten times. The chain recombines TRBV11-1 with TRBJ2-1, with a tentative D call TRBD2 (6 bases). This CDR3 spans 16 amino acids. Germline assignment: CDR1 SGHAT and CDR2 FQDESV (reference sequence). The germline V and J ends were trimmed by 3 bases and 1 base, with 13 bases remaining between them. CDR3 amino acids: CASSFRSSGSYNEQFF. CDR3 DNA sequence: TGTGCCAGCAGCTTTCGAAGTAGCGGTTCCTACAATGAGCAGTTCTTC.

V gene TRBV30 combines with J gene TRBJ2-7; D is undetermined. Per germline, CDR1 GTSNPN and CDR2 SVGIG (reference sequence). The CDR3 contains 12 residues. V dropped 3 bases and J dropped 5 bases, with 11 bases sitting between them. In nucleotides, the CDR3 is TGTGCCTGGAGCCCTTCGGGCGACGAGCAGTACTTC. As protein: CAWSPSGDEQYF.

This clonotype was seen only a few times. The chain's CDR3 is CAISAGGNTEAFF. Written as DNA, the CDR3 is TGTGCCATCAGTGCAGGGGGGAACACTGAAGCTTTCTTT. This chain links TRBV10-3 with TRBJ1-1, with TRBD1 identical over 7 bases. V gave up 4 bases and J gave up 1 base; unmatched junction bases: 0. Germline values: CDR1 ENHRY, CDR2 SYGVKD. The CDR3 totals 13 residues.

V is TRBV7-2 and J is TRBJ2-3, with D maybe TRBD2 (6 bases). CDR3 length: 16 residues. Trimming removed 3 bases at V and 0 bases at J, with 13 bases between. The germline V gene encodes CDR1 SGHTA and CDR2 FQGNSA. In nucleotides, the CDR3 is TGTGCCAGCAGCTTCCGGGGGAGTACTAGCACAGATACGCAGTATTTT. It is translated as CASSFRGSTSTDTQYF.

The J gene is TRBJ2-5, the V gene TRBV5-6; TRBD1 might be the D (5 bases). The germline V and J ends were trimmed by 1 base and 9 bases, with 16 bases remaining between them. Germline loops: CDR1 SGHDT, CDR2 YYEEEE. The CDR3 totals 14 residues. The DNA of the CDR3 is TGTGCCAGCAGCTTGAAGAGGCAGGGCTTGGCCCAGTACTTC. Its protein is CASSLKRQGLAQYF.

The CDR3, as DNA: TGTGCCAGCAGCTTATTGTCGGGAGGAGAGACCCAGTACTTC. Residues: CASSLLSGGETQYF. The chain carries TRBV7-9 and TRBJ2-5; 7 bases align to TRBD2. The CDR3 loop spans 14 amino acids. Looked up from germline, CDR1 is SEHNR and CDR2 is FQNEAQ (reference sequence). The V and J ends lost 2 bases and 4 bases, in that order; junction bases with no gene match: 4.

The table lists this clonotype with many counts. The genes are TRBV20-1 and TRBJ2-2; D is unclear. In germline, CDR1 is DFQATT, CDR2 SNEGSKA (reference sequence). V was pared by 2 bases and J by 8 bases, with 9 bases between. The length of the CDR3 is 12 residues. This chain's CDR3 is CSARRSRGELFF. The CDR3 nucleotides are TGCAGTGCTAGAAGGAGTAGAGGGGAGCTGTTTTTT.

This chain links TRBV11-2 with TRBJ2-5; D is unresolved. CDR1 and CDR2 from the germline V gene are SGHAT and FQNNGV. The V gene lost 4 bases and the J gene lost 5 bases, with 14 bases spanning the gap. The length of the CDR3 is 14 residues. In nucleotides, the CDR3 is TGTGCCAGCAGCTCCTGGGAAGGTGTGGAGACCCAGTACTTC. Protein product: CASSSWEGVETQYF.

The table lists this clonotype with a few counts. This chain joins TRBV20-1 and TRBJ2-7, with TRBD1 matching over 8 bases. J lost 4 bases, V lost 7 bases, and 18 bases had no gene match. Germline CDR1 is DFQATT and CDR2 is SNEGSKA (reference sequence). This CDR3 region has 16 residues. The DNA of the CDR3 is TGCAGTGTTGGCCCTCCCCGCGACAGGGGAAGGTACGAGCAGTACTTC. Translated: CSVGPPRDRGRYEQYF.